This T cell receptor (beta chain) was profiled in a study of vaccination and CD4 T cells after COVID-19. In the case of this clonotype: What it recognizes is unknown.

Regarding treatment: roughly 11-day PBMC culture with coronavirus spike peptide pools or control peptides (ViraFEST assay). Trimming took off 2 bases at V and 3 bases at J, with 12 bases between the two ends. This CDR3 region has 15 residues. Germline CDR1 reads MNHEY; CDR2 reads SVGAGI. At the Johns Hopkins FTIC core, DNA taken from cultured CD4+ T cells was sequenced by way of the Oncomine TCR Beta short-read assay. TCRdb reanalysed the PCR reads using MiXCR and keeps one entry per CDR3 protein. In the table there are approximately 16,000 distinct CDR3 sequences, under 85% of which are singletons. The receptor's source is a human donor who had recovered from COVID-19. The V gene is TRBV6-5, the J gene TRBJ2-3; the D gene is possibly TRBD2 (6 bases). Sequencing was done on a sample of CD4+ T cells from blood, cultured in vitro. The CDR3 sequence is CASSYEAGRTDTQYF. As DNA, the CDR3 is TGTGCCAGCAGTTACGAAGCAGGGAGGACAGATACGCAGTATTTT.